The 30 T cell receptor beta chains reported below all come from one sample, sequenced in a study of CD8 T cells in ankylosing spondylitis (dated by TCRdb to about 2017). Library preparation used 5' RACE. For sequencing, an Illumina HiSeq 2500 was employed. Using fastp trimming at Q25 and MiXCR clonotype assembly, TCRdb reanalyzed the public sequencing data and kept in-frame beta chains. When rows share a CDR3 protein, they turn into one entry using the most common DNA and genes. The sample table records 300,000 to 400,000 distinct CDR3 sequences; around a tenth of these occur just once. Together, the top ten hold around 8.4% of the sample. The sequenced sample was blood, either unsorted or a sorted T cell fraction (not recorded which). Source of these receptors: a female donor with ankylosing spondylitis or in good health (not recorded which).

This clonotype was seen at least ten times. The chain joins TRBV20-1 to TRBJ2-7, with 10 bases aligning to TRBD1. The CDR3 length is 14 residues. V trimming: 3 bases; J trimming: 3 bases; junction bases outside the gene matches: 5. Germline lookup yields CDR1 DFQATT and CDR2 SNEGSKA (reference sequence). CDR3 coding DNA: TGCAGTGCTAGCAAGGGACAGGGGCACTACGAGCAGTACTTC. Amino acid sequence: CSASKGQGHYEQYF.

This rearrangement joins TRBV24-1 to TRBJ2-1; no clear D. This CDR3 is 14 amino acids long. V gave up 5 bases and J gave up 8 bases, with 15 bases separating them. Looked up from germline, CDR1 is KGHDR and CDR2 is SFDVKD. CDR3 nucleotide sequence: TGTGCCACCAGTGCCCCCGGACCCCAGGATGAGCAGTTCTTC. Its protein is CATSAPGPQDEQFF.

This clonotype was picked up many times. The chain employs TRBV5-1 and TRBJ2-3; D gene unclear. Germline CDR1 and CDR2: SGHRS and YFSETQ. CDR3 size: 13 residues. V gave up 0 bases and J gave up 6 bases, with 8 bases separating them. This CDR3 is CASSLELADTQYF. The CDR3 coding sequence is TGCGCCAGCAGCTTGGAGCTGGCGGATACGCAGTATTTT.

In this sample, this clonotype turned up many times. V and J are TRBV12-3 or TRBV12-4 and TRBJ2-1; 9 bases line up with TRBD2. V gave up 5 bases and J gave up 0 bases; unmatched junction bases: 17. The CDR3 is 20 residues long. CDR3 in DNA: TGTGCCAGCAGTCCCTACTCGCGGCTAGCGGGAACAGACTCCTACAATGAGCAGTTCTTC. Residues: CASSPYSRLAGTDSYNEQFF.

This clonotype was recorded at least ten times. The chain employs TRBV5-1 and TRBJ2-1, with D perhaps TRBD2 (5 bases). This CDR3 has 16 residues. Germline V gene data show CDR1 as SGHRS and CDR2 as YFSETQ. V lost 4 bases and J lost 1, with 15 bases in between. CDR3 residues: CASSHPREKSYNEQFF. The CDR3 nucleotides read TGCGCCAGCAGCCACCCTCGGGAAAAGTCCTACAATGAGCAGTTCTTC.

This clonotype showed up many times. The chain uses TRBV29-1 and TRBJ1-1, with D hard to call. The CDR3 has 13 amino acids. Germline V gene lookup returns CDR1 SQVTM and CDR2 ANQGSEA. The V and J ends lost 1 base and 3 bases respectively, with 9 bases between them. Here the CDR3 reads CSVEVYTDTEAFF. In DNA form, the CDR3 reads TGCAGCGTTGAAGTATATACGGACACTGAAGCTTTCTTT.

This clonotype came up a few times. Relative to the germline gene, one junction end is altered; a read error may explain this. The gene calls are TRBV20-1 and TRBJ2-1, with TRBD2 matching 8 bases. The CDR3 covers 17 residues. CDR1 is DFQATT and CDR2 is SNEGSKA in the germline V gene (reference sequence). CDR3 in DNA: TGCTGTGCTACCCACCCGGGCGGGACTAGCTCCTACAATGAGCAGTTCTTC. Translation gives CCATHPGGTSSYNEQFF.

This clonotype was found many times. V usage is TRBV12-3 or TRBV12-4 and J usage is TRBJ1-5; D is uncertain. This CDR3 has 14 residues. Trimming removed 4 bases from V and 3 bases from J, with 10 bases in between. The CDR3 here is CASSYSFDNQPQHF. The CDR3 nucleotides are TGTGCCAGCAGTTATTCCTTCGACAATCAGCCCCAGCATTTT.

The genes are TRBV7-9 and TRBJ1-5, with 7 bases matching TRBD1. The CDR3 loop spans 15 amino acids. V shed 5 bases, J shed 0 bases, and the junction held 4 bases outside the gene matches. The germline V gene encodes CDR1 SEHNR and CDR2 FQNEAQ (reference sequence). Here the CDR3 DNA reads TGTGCCAGCAGCCCAGGGGGTTATAGCAATCAGCCCCAGCATTTT. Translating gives CASSPGGYSNQPQHF.

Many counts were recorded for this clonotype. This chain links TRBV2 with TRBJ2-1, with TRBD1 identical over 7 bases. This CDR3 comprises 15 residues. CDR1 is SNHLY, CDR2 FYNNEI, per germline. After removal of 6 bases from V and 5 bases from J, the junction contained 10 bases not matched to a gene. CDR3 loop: CASRDGQALNNEQFF. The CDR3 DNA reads TGTGCCAGCAGAGATGGACAGGCCCTGAACAATGAGCAGTTCTTC.

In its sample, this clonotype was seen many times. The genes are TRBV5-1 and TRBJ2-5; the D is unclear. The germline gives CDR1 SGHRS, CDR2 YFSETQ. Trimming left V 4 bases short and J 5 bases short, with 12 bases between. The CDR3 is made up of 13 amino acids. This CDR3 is CASSLHDGETQYF. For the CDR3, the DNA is TGCGCCAGCAGCCTCCATGACGGGGAGACCCAGTACTTC. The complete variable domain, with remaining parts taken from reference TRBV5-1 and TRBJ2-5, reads KAGVTQTPRYLIKTRGQQVTLSCSPISGHRSVSWYQQTPGQGLQFLFEYFSETQRNKGNFPGRFSGRQFSNSRSEMNVSTLELGDSALYLCASSLHDGETQYFGPGTRLLVL.

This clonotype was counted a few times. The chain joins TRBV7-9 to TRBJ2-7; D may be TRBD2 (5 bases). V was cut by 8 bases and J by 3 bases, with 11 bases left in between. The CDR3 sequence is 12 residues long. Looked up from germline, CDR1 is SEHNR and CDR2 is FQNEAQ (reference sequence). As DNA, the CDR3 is TGTGCCAGCCAAGCAGGAGGCTACGAGCAGTACTTC. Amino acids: CASQAGGYEQYF.

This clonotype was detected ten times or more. The CDR3 protein is CASSPSLGGANVLTF. As DNA, the CDR3 is TGTGCCAGCTCCCCCAGCCTGGGAGGGGCCAACGTCCTGACTTTC. The chain is built from TRBV28 and TRBJ2-6; D not certain. CDR1 and CDR2 (germline): MDHEN, SYDVKM. With 8 bases removed from V and 4 bases from J, the gap between germline ends came to 15 bases. The CDR3 consists of 15 residues.

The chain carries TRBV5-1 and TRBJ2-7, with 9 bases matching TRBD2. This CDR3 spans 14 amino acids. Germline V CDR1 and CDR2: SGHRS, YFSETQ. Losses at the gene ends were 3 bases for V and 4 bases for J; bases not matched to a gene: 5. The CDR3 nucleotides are TGCGCCAGCAGCTATAGCGGGAGTCGGTACGAGCAGTACTTC. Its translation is CASSYSGSRYEQYF.

CDR3 in DNA: TGTGCCAGCTCACCGGTCTTCCCTCCCCGGGGGAGAGACTCTGGGGCCAACGTCCTGACTTTC. Residues: CASSPVFPPRGRDSGANVLTF. V gene TRBV18 combines with J gene TRBJ2-6, with D tentatively TRBD2 (6 bases). V lost 3 bases and J lost 0, with 24 bases in between. The V gene's germline CDR1 is KGHSH and CDR2 LQKENI. The CDR3 extends over 21 amino acids.

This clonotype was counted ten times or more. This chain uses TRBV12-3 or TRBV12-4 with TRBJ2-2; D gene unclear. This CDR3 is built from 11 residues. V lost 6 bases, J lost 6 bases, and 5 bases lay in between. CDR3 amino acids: CASRVAGELFF. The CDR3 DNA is TGTGCCAGCAGGGTGGCCGGGGAGCTGTTTTTT.

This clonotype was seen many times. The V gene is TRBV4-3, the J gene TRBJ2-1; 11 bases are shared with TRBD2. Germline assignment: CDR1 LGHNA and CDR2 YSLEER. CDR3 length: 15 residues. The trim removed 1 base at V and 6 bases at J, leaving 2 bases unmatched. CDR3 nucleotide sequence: TGCGCCAGCAGCCAAGCGGGACTAGCGGTCAATGAGCAGTTCTTC. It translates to CASSQAGLAVNEQFF.

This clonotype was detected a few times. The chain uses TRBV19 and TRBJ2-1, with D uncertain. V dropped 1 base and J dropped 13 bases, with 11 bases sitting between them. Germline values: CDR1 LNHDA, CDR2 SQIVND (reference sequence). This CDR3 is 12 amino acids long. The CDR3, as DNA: TGTGCCAGTAGTATAGGAGGCCACTCACAGTTCTTC. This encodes CASSIGGHSQFF.

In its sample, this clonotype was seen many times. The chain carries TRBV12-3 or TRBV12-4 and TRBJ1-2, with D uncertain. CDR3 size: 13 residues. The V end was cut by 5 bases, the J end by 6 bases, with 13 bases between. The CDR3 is CASSLRGTHGYTF. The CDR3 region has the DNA TGTGCCAGCAGTCTACGGGGTACTCATGGCTACACCTTC.

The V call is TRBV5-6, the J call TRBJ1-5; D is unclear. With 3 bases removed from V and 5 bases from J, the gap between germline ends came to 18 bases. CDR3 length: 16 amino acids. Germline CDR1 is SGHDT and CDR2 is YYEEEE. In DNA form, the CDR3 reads TGTGCCAGCAGCTCCGCCGGAAGTACAGCCCATCAGCCCCAGCATTTT. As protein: CASSSAGSTAHQPQHF.

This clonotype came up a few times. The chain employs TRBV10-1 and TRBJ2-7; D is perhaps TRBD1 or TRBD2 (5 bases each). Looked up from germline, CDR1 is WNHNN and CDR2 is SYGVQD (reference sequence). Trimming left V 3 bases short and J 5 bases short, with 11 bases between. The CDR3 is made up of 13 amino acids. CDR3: CASSDPGTDEQYF. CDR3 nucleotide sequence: TGCGCCAGCAGTGATCCAGGGACCGACGAGCAGTACTTC.

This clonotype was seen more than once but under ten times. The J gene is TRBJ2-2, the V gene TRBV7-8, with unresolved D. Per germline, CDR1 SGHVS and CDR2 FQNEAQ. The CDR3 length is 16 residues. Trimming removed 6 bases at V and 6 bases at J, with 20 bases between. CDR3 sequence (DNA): TGTGCCAGCAGTTCAGAACGGGCTCCTCGGCCCGGGGAGCTGTTTTTT. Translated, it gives CASSSERAPRPGELFF. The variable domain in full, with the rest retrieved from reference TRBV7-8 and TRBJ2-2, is GAGVSQSPRYKVAKRGQDVALRCDPISGHVSLFWYQQALGQGPEFLTYFQNEAQLDKSGLPSDRFFAERPEGSVSTLKIQRTQQEDSAVYLCASSSERAPRPGELFFGEGSRLTVL.

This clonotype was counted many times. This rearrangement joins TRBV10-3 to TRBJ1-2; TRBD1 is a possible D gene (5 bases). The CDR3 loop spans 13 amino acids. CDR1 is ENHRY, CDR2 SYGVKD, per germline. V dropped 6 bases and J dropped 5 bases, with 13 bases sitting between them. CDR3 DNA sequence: TGTGCCATCAGGCGGGGGTTAGGGTATGGCTACACCTTC. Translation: CAIRRGLGYGYTF.

The CDR3 DNA reads TGTGCCAGCATGGGAAGGGGGCTTAACGGGGAGCTGTTTTTT. It specifies CASMGRGLNGELFF. The gene calls are TRBV28 and TRBJ2-2, with 7 positions matching TRBD1. V dropped 7 bases and J dropped 7; count of bases not matched to a gene: 9. Germline values: CDR1 MDHEN, CDR2 SYDVKM. This CDR3 has 14 amino acids.

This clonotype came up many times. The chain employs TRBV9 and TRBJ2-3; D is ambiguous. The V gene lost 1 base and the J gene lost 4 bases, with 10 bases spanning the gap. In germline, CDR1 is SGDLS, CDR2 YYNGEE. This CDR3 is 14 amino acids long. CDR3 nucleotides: TGTGCCAGCAGCGTACACCACAACGCAGATACGCAGTATTTT. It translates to CASSVHHNADTQYF.

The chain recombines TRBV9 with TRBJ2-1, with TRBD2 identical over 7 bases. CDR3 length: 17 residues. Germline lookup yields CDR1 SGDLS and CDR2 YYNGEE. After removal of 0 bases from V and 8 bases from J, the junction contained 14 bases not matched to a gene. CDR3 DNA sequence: TGTGCCAGCAGCGTAGGCCATGGGAGGGGAGCAGTCGATGAGCAGTTCTTC. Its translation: CASSVGHGRGAVDEQFF.

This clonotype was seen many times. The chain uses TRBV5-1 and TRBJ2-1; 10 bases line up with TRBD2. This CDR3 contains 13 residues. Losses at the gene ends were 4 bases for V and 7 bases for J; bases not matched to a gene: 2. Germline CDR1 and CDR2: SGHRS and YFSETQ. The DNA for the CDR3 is TGCGCCAGCAGCGCGGGACTAGCGAATGAGCAGTTCTTC. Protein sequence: CASSAGLANEQFF.

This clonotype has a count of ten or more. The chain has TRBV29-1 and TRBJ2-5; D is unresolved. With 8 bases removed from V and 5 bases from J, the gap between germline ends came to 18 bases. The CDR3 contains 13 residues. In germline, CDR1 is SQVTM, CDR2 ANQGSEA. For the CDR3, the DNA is TGCAGCTTTTCGCAATCTAATATGGAGACCCAGTACTTC. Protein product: CSFSQSNMETQYF.

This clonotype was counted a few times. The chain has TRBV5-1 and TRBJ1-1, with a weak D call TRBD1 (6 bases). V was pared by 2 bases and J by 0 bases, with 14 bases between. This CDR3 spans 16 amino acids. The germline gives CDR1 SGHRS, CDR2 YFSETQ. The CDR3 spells CASSFAAGAMNTEAFF. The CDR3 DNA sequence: TGCGCCAGCAGCTTCGCCGCAGGGGCCATGAACACTGAAGCTTTCTTT.

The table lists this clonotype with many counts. CDR3 coding DNA: TGCAGTGCTGGGAGAGATGAGAACACTGAAGCTTTCTTT. It specifies CSAGRDENTEAFF. The rearrangement joins TRBV20-1 to TRBJ1-1; D uncertain. CDR1 DFQATT and CDR2 SNEGSKA come from the germline V gene (reference sequence). V was cut by 5 bases and J by 1 base, with 11 bases left in between. There are 13 residues in the CDR3.